This T cell receptor beta chain was sequenced for a study of blood T cell repertoires in COVID-19. Repertoires were generated with immunoSEQ multiplex PCR, while TCRdb's copy carries only in-frame clones and drops some. The repertoire has about 230,000 clones, about 85% of them found once; the top ten carry 7.9%. This TCR was recovered from a woman aged 80 or over with acute or convalescent COVID-19. Sequenced: peripheral blood.

The CDR3 sequence is CASSPTGSREPQHF. CDR3 DNA: TGTGCCAGCAGCCCGACTGGATCGCGTGAGCCCCAGCATTTT. The chain employs TRBV7-9 and TRBJ1-5; unclear D gene. This CDR3 is 14 amino acids long. Germline V gene lookup returns CDR1 SEHNR and CDR2 FQNEAQ (reference sequence). Trimming shortened V by 5 bases and J by 8 bases, and 16 bases separated the two germline ends.